This T cell receptor beta chain was captured in a study of cytotoxic CD8 clonotypes in ibrutinib-treated CLL. At the level of the study: Partial responses totalled approximately 24 and complete responses 2; after median roughly 71 months, approximately 15 remained remitted and roughly twelve progressed.

This clone has just a few counts. Clones were read by immunoSEQ multiplex PCR, and TCRdb kept only the in-frame ones, dropping some. The table lists fewer than 80,000 clones, approximately 62% of them singletons. The germline V gene has CDR1 MNHEY and CDR2 SVGAGI. The CDR3 runs to 14 residues. V was trimmed by 1 base and J by 6 bases, leaving 9 bases between them. The chain has TRBV6-5 and TRBJ2-2; D uncertain. The sequencing here drew on PBMCs, taken after 12 months of ibrutinib treatment. The receptor comes from a human donor with chronic lymphocytic leukemia. The CDR3 region has the DNA TGTGCCAGCAGTTACTTCTCCGGGTCCGGGGAGCTGTTTTTT. Protein sequence: CASSYFSGSGELFF.